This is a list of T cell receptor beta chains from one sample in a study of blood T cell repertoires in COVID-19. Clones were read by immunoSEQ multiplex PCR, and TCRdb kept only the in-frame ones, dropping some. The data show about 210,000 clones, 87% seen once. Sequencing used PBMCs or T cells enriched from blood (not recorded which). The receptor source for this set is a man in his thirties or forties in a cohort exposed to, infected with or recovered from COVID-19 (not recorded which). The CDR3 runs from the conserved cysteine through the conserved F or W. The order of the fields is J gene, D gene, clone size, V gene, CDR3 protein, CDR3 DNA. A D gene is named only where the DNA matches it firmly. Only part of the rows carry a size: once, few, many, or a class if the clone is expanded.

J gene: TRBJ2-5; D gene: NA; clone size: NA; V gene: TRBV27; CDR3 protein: CASGRLTGNDGETQYF; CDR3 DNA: TGTGCCAGCGGACGACTTACAGGGAATGATGGAGAGACCCAGTACTTC
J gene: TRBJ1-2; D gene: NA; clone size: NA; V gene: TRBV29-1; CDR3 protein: CSVEDPRRARNYGYTF; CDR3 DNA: TGCAGCGTTGAAGATCCAAGGAGGGCGCGCAACTATGGCTACACCTTC
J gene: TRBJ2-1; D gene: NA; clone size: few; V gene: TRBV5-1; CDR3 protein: CASSLGQTPYNEQFF; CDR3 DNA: TGCGCCAGCAGTCTCGGACAGACTCCCTACAATGAGCAGTTCTTC
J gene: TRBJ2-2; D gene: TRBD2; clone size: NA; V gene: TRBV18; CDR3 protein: CASSPLVAGETGELFF; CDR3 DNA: TGTGCCAGCTCACCACTGGTAGCGGGAGAGACCGGGGAGCTGTTTTTT
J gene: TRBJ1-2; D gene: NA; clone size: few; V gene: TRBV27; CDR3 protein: CASSLFGGNYGYTF; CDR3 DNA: TGTGCCAGCAGTTTATTCGGGGGGAACTATGGCTACACCTTC
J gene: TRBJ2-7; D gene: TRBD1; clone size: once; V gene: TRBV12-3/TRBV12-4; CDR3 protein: CASSRGQPYEQYF; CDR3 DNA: TGTGCCAGCAGTCGGGGACAGCCCTACGAGCAGTACTTC
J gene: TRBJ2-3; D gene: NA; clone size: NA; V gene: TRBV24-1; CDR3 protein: CATSDLATGASTDTQYF; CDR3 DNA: TGTGCCACCAGTGATTTGGCGACAGGTGCTAGCACAGATACGCAGTATTTT
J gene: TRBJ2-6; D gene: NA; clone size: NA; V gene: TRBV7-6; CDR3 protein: CASSRGDGANVLTF; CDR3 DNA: TGTGCCAGCAGTCGGGGAGATGGGGCCAACGTCCTGACTTTC
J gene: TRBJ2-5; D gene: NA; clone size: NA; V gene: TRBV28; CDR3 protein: CASNTRLVKETQYF; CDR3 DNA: TGTGCCAGCAACACCAGACTAGTTAAAGAGACCCAGTACTTC
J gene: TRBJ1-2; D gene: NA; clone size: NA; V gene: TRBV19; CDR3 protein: CASRTSGAGYGYTF; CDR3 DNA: TGTGCCAGTAGGACGTCAGGGGCTGGTTATGGCTACACCTTC
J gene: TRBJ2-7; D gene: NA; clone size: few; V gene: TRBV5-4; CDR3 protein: CASSLDRSQEQYF; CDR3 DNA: TGTGCCAGCAGCTTGGACAGGTCACAAGAGCAGTACTTC
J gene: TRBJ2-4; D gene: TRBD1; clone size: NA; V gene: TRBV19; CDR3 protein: CASRPSGQGQNIQYF; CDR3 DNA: TGTGCCAGTCGCCCCTCGGGACAGGGACAAAACATTCAGTACTTC
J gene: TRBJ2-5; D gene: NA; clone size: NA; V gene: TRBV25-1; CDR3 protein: CASSEGGRSILDQETQYF; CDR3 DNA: TGTGCCAGCAGTGAAGGGGGCCGCTCTATCCTGGACCAAGAGACCCAGTACTTC
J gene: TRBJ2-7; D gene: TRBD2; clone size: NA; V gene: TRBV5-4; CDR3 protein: CASSLVGRDEQYF; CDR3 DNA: TGTGCCAGCAGCTTGGTAGGGAGGGACGAGCAGTACTTC
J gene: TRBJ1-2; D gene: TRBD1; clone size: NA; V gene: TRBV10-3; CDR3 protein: CAIRGITRQGVRGGYTF; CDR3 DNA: TGTGCCATCAGGGGAATCACTCGACAGGGGGTAAGGGGTGGCTACACCTTC
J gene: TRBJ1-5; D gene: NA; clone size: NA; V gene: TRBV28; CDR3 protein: CASSPAGSYNQPQHF; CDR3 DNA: TGTGCCAGCAGCCCCGCAGGATCCTACAATCAGCCCCAGCATTTT
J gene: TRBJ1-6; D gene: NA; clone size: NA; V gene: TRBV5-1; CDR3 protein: CASSLDPGAVGSPLHF; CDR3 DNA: TGCGCCAGCAGCTTGGACCCAGGGGCGGTGGGTTCACCCCTCCACTTT
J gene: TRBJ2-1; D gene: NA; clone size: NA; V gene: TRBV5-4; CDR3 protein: CASSSAGGYNEQFF; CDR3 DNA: TGTGCCAGCAGCTCAGCGGGCGGGTACAATGAGCAGTTCTTC
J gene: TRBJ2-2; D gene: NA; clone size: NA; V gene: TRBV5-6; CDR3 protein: CASTLGASYTGELFF; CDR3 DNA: TGTGCCAGCACCTTGGGGGCATCTTACACCGGGGAGCTGTTTTTT
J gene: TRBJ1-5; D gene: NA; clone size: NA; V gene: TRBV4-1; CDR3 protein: CASSQGPSGPGGQPQHF; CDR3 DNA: TGCGCCAGCAGCCAAGGTCCCTCTGGTCCCGGAGGCCAGCCCCAGCATTTT
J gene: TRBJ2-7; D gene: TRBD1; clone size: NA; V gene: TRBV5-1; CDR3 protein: CASRGQLKSYEQYF; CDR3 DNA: TGCGCCAGCAGGGGACAGCTGAAATCCTACGAGCAGTACTTC
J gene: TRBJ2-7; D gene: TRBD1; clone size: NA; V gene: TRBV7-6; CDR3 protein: CASSRSGGGQGLEQYF; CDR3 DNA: TGTGCCAGCAGCCGAAGTGGGGGGGGACAGGGGCTTGAGCAGTACTTC
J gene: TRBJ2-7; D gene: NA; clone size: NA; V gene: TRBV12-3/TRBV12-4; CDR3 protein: CASSLVVNYEQYF; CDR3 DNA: TGTGCCAGCAGTTTGGTAGTAAATTACGAGCAGTACTTC
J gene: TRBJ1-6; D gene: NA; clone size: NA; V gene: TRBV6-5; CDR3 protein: CASTPLYRADSPLHF; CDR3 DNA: TGTGCCAGCACTCCCCTTTACAGGGCCGATTCACCCCTCCACTTT
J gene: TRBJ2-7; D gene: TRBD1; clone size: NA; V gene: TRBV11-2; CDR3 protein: CASSAGQVYEQYF; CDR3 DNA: TGTGCCAGCAGCGCGGGACAGGTCTACGAGCAGTACTTC
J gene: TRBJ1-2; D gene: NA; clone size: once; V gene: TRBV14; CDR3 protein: CASTPMAGASGDTF; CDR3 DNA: TGTGCCAGCACCCCTATGGCGGGGGCTAGTGGGGACACCTTC
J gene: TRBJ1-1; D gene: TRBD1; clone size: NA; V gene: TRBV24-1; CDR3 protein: CATTSDRAEDTEAFF; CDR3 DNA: TGTGCCACCACCTCTGACAGGGCGGAGGACACTGAAGCTTTCTTT
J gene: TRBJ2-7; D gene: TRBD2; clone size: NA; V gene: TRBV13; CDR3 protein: CASSFGGRSSYEQYF; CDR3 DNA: TGTGCCAGCAGCTTCGGCGGGAGGAGCTCCTACGAGCAGTACTTC
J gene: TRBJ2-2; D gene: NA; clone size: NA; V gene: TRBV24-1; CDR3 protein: CATSGRVWTGELFF; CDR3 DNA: TGTGCCACCAGTGGCAGGGTATGGACCGGGGAGCTGTTTTTT
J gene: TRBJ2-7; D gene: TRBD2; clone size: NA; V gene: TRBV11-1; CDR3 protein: CASSLAMVAGPYEQYF; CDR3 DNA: TGTGCCAGCAGCTTAGCAATGGTAGCGGGACCCTACGAGCAGTACTTC
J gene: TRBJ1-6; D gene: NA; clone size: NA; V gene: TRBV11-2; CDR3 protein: CASSLQGRGLHF; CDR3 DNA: TGTGCCAGCAGCTTGCAGGGGCGGGGGCTCCACTTT
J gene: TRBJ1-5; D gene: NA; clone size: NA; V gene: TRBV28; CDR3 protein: CASSSSQHQPQHF; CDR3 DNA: TGTGCCAGCAGCTCCTCCCAACACCAGCCCCAGCATTTT
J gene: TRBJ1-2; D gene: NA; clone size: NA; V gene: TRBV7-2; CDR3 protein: CASSLGAGGANYGYTF; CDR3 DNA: TGTGCCAGCAGCTTAGGGGCTGGGGGCGCTAACTATGGCTACACCTTC
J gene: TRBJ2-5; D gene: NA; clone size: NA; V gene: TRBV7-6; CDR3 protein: CASSEGTPPSSTQYF; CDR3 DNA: TGTGCCAGCAGCGAGGGGACTCCCCCTTCCTCGACCCAGTACTTC
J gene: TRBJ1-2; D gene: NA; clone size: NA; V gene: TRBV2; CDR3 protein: CASGKETVYGYTF; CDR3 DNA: TGTGCCAGCGGAAAAGAAACAGTCTATGGCTACACCTTC